The next 8 T cell receptor beta chains were all read from a single sample in a study of T-cell memory formation after mild COVID-19. One entry per CDR3 protein, called by TCRdb with MiXCR from the 5' RACE reads. The table shows about 270,000 distinct CDR3 sequences, with around 17% occurring only once. The sequenced material came from PBMCs or a T cell subset sorted from them (not recorded which). All receptors come from a man between 18 and 35 years old who had mild COVID-19 (a few samples of this study predate the infection). Cell type and time point are not known.

This clonotype was found a few times. This chain uses TRBV19 with TRBJ1-1; 8 bases align to TRBD1. The J segment lost 8 bases and the V segment lost 4 bases, leaving 6 bases of the junction unmatched. Germline CDR1 LNHDA, CDR2 SQIVND (reference sequence). The CDR3 extends over 13 amino acids. CDR3 protein: CASSNTRQGEAFF. For the CDR3, the DNA is TGTGCCAGTAGTAACACTCGACAGGGGGAAGCTTTCTTT.

This clonotype appeared many times. The CDR3 DNA follows: TGTGCCAGCAGCCAAGATCGGACTCCTAATAATGAAAAACTGTTTTTT. Its translation is CASSQDRTPNNEKLFF. The gene calls are TRBV4-2 and TRBJ1-4; D gene unclear. CDR1 is LGHNA, CDR2 YNFKEQ, per germline. There are 16 residues in the CDR3. The V end was cut by 0 bases, the J end by 4 bases, with 12 bases between.

The V gene is TRBV2, the J gene TRBJ1-1; no definite D call. CDR3 length: 16 residues. V dropped 0 bases and J dropped 2 bases, with 13 bases sitting between them. CDR1 and CDR2 (germline): SNHLY, FYNNEI. The CDR3 nucleotides are TGTGCCAGCAGTGAAGCGCTTACGGGGTTAAACACTGAAGCTTTCTTT. This sequence encodes CASSEALTGLNTEAFF.

This clonotype came up a few times. The rearrangement uses TRBV5-1 and TRBJ2-6; TRBD2 might be the D (5 bases). Between the trimmed V and J ends, which lost 4 bases and 2 bases, there was a span of 13 bases. The germline V gene has CDR1 SGHRS and CDR2 YFSETQ. The CDR3 runs 16 residues. CDR3 sequence reads: CASSPSSGAGANVLTF. The CDR3 DNA reads as TGCGCCAGCAGCCCCTCGTCCGGGGCTGGGGCCAACGTCCTGACTTTC.

The chain employs TRBV20-1 and TRBJ1-4; D gene unclear. The CDR3 sequence is 12 residues long. Germline-derived CDR1 and CDR2 are DFQATT and SNEGSKA (reference sequence). Between the trimmed V and J ends, which lost 6 bases and 8 bases, there was a span of 13 bases. The CDR3 DNA follows: TGCAGTGCATCTGAGGAGGGAGAAAAACTGTTTTTT. Amino acid sequence: CSASEEGEKLFF.

The sample holds many counts of this clonotype. The genes are TRBV2 and TRBJ2-2; D is ambiguous. Germline V gene data show CDR1 as SNHLY and CDR2 as FYNNEI. The length of the CDR3 is 15 residues. V shed 10 bases and J shed 4 bases, with 19 bases lying between them. The CDR3 spells CAITDADEATGELFF. The CDR3 nucleotides read TGTGCCATTACGGACGCTGACGAGGCCACCGGGGAGCTGTTTTTT.

This clonotype was counted ten times or more. This rearrangement joins TRBV5-1 to TRBJ2-3; tentatively, D is TRBD1 (6 bases). This CDR3 comprises 14 residues. Trimming cost V 0 bases and J 2 bases, with 7 bases left between them. The V gene's germline CDR1 is SGHRS and CDR2 YFSETQ. This CDR3 is CASSLGQDTDTQYF. CDR3 in DNA: TGCGCCAGCAGCTTGGGACAGGACACAGATACGCAGTATTTT. The full variable domain, with the rest looked up from reference TRBV5-1 and TRBJ2-3, is KAGVTQTPRYLIKTRGQQVTLSCSPISGHRSVSWYQQTPGQGLQFLFEYFSETQRNKGNFPGRFSGRQFSNSRSEMNVSTLELGDSALYLCASSLGQDTDTQYFGPGTRLTVL.

This clonotype was seen only a few times. The rearrangement joins TRBV14 to TRBJ2-1; D might be TRBD1 or TRBD2, each matching 5 bases. The V end lost 0 bases, the J end lost 5 bases, and 14 bases lay between the germline ends. CDR1 is SGHDN and CDR2 is FVKESK in the germline V gene. CDR3 length: 16 residues. The CDR3 coding sequence is TGTGCCAGCAGCCAAGAATATTGGGGGACCGACAATGAGCAGTTCTTC. Translation: CASSQEYWGTDNEQFF.